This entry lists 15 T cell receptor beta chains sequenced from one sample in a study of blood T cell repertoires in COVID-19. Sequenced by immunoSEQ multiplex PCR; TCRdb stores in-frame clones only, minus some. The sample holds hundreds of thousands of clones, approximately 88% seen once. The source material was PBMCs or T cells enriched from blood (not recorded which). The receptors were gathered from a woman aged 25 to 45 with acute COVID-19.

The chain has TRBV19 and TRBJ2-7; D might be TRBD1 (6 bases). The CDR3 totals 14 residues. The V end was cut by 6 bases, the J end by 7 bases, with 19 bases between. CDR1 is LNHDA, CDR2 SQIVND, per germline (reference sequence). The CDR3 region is CASSLRRDKGEQYF. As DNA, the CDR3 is TGTGCCAGTAGCCTACGCCGGGACAAAGGGGAGCAGTACTTC.

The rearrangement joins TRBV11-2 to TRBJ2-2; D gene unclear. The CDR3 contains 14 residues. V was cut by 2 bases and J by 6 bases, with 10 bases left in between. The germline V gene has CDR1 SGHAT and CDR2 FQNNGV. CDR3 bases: TGTGCCAGCAGCTTAAGCGTGCGGTCCGGGGAGCTGTTTTTT. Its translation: CASSLSVRSGELFF.

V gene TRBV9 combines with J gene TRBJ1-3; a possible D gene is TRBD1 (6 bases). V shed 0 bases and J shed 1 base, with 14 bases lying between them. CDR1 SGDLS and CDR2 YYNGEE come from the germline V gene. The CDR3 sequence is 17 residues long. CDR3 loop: CASSVDRGSFSGNTIYF. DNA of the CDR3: TGTGCCAGCAGCGTAGATAGGGGGTCCTTTTCTGGAAACACCATATATTTT.

The CDR3 sequence is CASTGEGNDSYEQYF. The CDR3 coding sequence is TGTGCCAGTACCGGGGAGGGTAACGACTCCTACGAGCAGTACTTC. The V call is TRBV19, the J call TRBJ2-7; 7 nucleotides align to TRBD2. The J segment lost 0 bases and the V segment lost 7 bases, leaving 9 bases of the junction unmatched. From germline, CDR1 is LNHDA and CDR2 SQIVND (reference sequence). CDR3 length: 15 residues.

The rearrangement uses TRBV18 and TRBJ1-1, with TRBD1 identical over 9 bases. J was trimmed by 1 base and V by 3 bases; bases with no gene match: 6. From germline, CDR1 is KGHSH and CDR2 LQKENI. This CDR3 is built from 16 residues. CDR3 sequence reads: CASSPRDRVGNTEAFF. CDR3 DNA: TGTGCCAGCTCACCGCGGGACAGGGTAGGGAACACTGAAGCTTTCTTT.

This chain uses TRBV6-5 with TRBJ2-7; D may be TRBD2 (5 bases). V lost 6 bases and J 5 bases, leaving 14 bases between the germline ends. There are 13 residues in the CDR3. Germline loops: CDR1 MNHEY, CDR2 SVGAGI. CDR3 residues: CASSLRENHEQYF. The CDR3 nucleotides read TGTGCCAGCAGCCTGAGGGAAAACCACGAGCAGTACTTC.

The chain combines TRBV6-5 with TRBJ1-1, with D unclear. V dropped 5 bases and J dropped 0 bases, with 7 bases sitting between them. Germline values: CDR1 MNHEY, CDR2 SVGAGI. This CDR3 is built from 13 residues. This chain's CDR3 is CASSRSMNTEAFF. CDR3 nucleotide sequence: TGTGCCAGCAGTAGATCTATGAACACTGAAGCTTTCTTT.

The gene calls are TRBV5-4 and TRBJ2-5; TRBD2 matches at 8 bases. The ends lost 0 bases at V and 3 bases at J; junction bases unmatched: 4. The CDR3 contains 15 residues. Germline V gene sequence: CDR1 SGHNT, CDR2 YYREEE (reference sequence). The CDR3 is CASSLGLAGKETQYF. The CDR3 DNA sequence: TGTGCCAGCAGCTTGGGATTAGCGGGGAAAGAGACCCAGTACTTC.

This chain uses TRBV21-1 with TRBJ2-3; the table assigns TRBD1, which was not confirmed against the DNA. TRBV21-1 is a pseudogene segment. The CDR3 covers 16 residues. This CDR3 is CASSKLRDRGYMAQYF. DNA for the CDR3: TGTGCCAGCAGCAAATTGCGGGACAGGGGGTACATGGCGCAGTATTTT.

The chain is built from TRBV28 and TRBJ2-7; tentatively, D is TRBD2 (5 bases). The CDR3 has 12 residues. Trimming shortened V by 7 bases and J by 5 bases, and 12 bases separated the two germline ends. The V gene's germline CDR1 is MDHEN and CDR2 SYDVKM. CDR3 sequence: CASKSPGDEQYF. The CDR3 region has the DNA TGTGCCAGCAAATCGCCCGGGGACGAGCAGTACTTC. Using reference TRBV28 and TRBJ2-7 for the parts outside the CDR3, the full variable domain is DVKVTQSSRYLVKRTGEKVFLECVQDMDHENMFWYRQDPGLGLRLIYFSYDVKMKEKGDIPEGYSVSREKKERFSLILESASTNQTSMYLCASKSPGDEQYFGPGTRLTVT.

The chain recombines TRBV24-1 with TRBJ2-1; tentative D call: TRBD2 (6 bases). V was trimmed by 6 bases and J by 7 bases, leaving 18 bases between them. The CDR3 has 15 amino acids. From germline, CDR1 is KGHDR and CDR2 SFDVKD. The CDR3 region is CATSLGGDPRNEQFF. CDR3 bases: TGTGCCACCAGTCTCGGCGGGGACCCTAGGAATGAGCAGTTCTTC.

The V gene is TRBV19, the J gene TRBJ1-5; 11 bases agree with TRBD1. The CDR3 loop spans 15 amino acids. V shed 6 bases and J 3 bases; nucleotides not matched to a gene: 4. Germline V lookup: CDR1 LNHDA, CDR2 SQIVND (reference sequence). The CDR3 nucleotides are TGTGCCAGTAGCATGGGACAGGGGGTCAATCAGCCCCAGCATTTT. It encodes CASSMGQGVNQPQHF.

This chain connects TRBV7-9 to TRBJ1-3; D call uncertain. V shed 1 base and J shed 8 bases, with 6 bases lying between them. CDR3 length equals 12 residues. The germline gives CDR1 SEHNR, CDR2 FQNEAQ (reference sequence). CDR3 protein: CASSLGAHTIYF. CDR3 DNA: TGTGCCAGCAGCTTAGGGGCTCACACCATATATTTT. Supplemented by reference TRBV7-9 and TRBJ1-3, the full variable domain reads DTGVSQNPRHKITKRGQNVTFRCDPISEHNRLYWYRQTLGQGPEFLTYFQNEAQLEKSRLLSDRFSAERPKGSFSTLEIQRTEQGDSAMYLCASSLGAHTIYFGEGSWLTVV.

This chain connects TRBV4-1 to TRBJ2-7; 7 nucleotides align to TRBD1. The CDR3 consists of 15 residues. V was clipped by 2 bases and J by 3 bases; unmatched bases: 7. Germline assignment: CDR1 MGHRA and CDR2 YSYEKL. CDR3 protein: CASSQFWRTGYEQYF. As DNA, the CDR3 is TGCGCCAGCAGCCAATTTTGGAGGACAGGCTACGAGCAGTACTTC.

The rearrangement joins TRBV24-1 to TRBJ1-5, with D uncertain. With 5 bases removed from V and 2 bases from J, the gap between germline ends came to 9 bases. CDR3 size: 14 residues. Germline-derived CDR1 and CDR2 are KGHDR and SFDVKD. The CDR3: CATSGAGRNQPQHF. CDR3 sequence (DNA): TGTGCCACCAGTGGGGCAGGTCGCAATCAGCCCCAGCATTTT.